Listed here are 7 T cell receptor beta chains from one sample, sequenced in a study of naive and memory T cell subsets. An equimolar mix of two oligonucleotides served as the beta constant-region primer for TRBC1 and TRBC2. TCRdb fed the UMI-ligation and nested PCR reads into MiXCR, producing one record per CDR3 protein. This sample yields 29,000 or so distinct CDR3 sequences, of which about 10% are seen a single time; under 20% belongs to the top ten. The sequencing sample was made of effector memory CD4+ T cells from blood. The subset is: effector memory, CD45RA- CD27-. These receptors were obtained from a human donor in good health.

This clonotype was recorded a few times. The chain uses TRBV7-2 and TRBJ2-7, with 7 bases identical to TRBD2. Trimming removed 6 bases from V and 4 bases from J; junction bases left unmatched: 9. The CDR3 extends over 14 amino acids. Germline values: CDR1 SGHTA, CDR2 FQGNSA. The CDR3 DNA reads TGTGCCAGCAGTGAGGTAGCGGGCCGATACGAGCAGTACTTC. Translated: CASSEVAGRYEQYF.

This clonotype showed up many times. This chain joins TRBV20-1 and TRBJ1-4; 7 bases line up with TRBD1. The CDR3 length is 13 residues. J lost 6 bases, V lost 6 bases, and 7 bases had no gene match. The germline gives CDR1 DFQATT, CDR2 SNEGSKA (reference sequence). In DNA form, the CDR3 reads TGCAGTGCAGGGAAGGGGGCGGATGAAAAACTGTTTTTT. Amino acid sequence: CSAGKGADEKLFF.

This clonotype was recorded a few times. This rearrangement joins TRBV2 to TRBJ2-4; D is possibly TRBD1 (7 bases). Trimming took off 6 bases at V and 3 bases at J, with 18 bases between the two ends. Germline V gives CDR1 SNHLY, CDR2 FYNNEI. The CDR3 loop spans 16 amino acids. The CDR3 is CASRPTGRLVKNIQYF. CDR3 sequence (DNA): TGTGCCAGCAGACCGACAGGGAGGCTCGTCAAAAACATTCAGTACTTC.

This clonotype was seen ten or more times. V usage is TRBV3-1 and J usage is TRBJ2-3, with 9 bases fitting TRBD2. This CDR3 is built from 15 residues. Per germline, CDR1 LGHDT and CDR2 YNNKEL (reference sequence). J was trimmed by 0 bases and V by 4 bases; bases with no gene match: 2. The CDR3 sequence: CASSPTSGSTDTQYF. The CDR3 DNA reads as TGTGCCAGCAGCCCGACTAGCGGTAGCACAGATACGCAGTATTTT.

The chain carries TRBV19 and TRBJ2-5; D gene unclear. Germline V CDR1 and CDR2: LNHDA, SQIVND (reference sequence). This CDR3 spans 12 amino acids. Trimming removed 6 bases at V and 5 bases at J, with 10 bases between. The CDR3 nucleotides are TGTGCCAGTAGGCAAGCCGGGGAGACCCAGTACTTC. Translated, it gives CASRQAGETQYF.

Notes on this clonotype: The missing conserved phenylalanine or tryptophan at the end of this CDR3 makes a read error likely. V usage is TRBV20-1 and J usage is TRBJ1-1, with D uncertain. The germline CDR1 and CDR2 sequences are DFQATT and SNEGSKA (reference sequence). The CDR3 totals 14 residues. V lost 0 bases to trimming and J lost 3 bases, with 11 bases between them. The CDR3 DNA follows: TGCAGTGCTAGAGATCGGGTAGTGTACACTGAAGCTTTCTCT. Protein sequence: CSARDRVVYTEAFS.

The chain has TRBV20-1 and TRBJ2-1; TRBD1 or TRBD2 may be the D gene (5 bases each). This CDR3 has 17 residues. V shed 2 bases and J shed 9 bases, with 26 bases lying between them. Germline CDR1 reads DFQATT; CDR2 reads SNEGSKA (reference sequence). CDR3: CSARSPRAGPGKVEQFF. CDR3 in DNA: TGCAGTGCTAGATCCCCCAGGGCAGGCCCGGGGAAGGTTGAGCAGTTCTTC.